The rows below give T cell receptor beta chains drawn from one sample of a study of T cell changes during pregnancy in multiple sclerosis. Repertoires were generated with immunoSEQ multiplex PCR, while TCRdb's copy carries only in-frame clones and drops some. Among 50,000 to 70,000 clones, approximately 92% were seen once, and the ten largest hold roughly 1.5%. This specimen was peripheral blood, taken in the second trimester of pregnancy. The receptor source for this set is a female donor with multiple sclerosis, enrolled in a pregnancy study. CDR3s leave out the opening cysteine and the closing phenylalanine or tryptophan. Not all rows give a size; the values are once, few, many and, for expanded clones, a class.

TRBV9	-	ASSAGTSGRDTQY
TRBV7-6	-	ASSLGQGAGNEQF
TRBV19	-	ASSPTTGNYGYT
TRBV7-3	-	ASSLSGGNEQF
TRBV7-3	-	ASSLTRDTSLNEQF
TRBV7-8	-	ASSLAGGHEQY
TRBV21-1	-	ASSKGAHYGYT
TRBV11-2	-	ASSPAARLKNIQY
TRBV7-2	-	ASSLVGVRGEQF
TRBV5-1	-	ASSFGDLNPLAKNIQY
TRBV12-2	-	ASRLGSGGGDTQY
TRBV28	-	ASSFLRQPQH
TRBV6-5	-	ASSSTGGGNQPQH
TRBV2	-	ASSELGTEDTEAF
TRBV2	-	ASMGQNTDTQY
TRBV9	-	ASSASSGGGSASGANVLT
TRBV7-6	once	ASSLRLGRETQY
TRBV5-1	-	ASSPRQPQETQY
TRBV6-5	-	ASSPWGADTQY
TRBV19	-	ASSIVKGQVAGYT
TRBV5-3	-	ARSLEVLELETQY
TRBV7-9	-	ASSLHPGVNTEAF
TRBV28	-	ASSLPGDIVGVNEQF